This record covers a single T cell receptor beta chain. V was trimmed by 8 bases and J by 6 bases, leaving 7 bases between them. Germline V lookup: CDR1 MNHNS, CDR2 SASEGT. CDR3 length: 11 amino acids. This entry comes from a study of shared clonotypes between healthy human individuals. TCRdb's table, derived via immunoSEQ multiplex PCR, lists solely in-frame clones and lacks some. This table holds 90,000 to 100,000 clones, less than 50% found once. This clonotype was obtained from a woman aged 40 to 50 in good health. Some clones in this sample may be carry-over from other donors' samples. The sequencing input was PBMCs. The V and J genes are TRBV6-1 and TRBJ1-4; D unclear. DNA of the CDR3: TGTGCCAGCGGACCCTATGAAAAACTGTTTTTT. Translation: CASGPYEKLFF.